This TCR beta chain was recorded in a study of CD8 T cells in ankylosing spondylitis. General observations from the study: A motif in TCR beta, a set of eight highly homologous variants, appeared characteristic of ankylosing spondylitis blood. As reported, disease-linked clones showed significant enrichment in matched ankylosing spondylitis synovial fluid. Disease-linked clones were found to be CD8+ and relatively rare in peripheral blood.

TCRdb itself ran the 5' RACE reads through MiXCR, one entry per CDR3 protein. The table records about 240,000 distinct CDR3 sequences, around 9.1% of them present only once. Only a few counts were recorded for this clonotype. Its antigen remains unidentified. The TCR originated in a male donor with ankylosing spondylitis or in good health (not recorded which). The sample comprised blood, either unsorted or a sorted T cell fraction (not recorded which).

The CDR3 nucleotides read TGCAGCGGGGTCAGGGGAAACACCATATATTTT. It translates to CSGVRGNTIYF. The chain employs TRBV29-1 and TRBJ1-3; D remains unclear. The V end was cut by 7 bases, the J end by 4 bases, with 8 bases between. The CDR3 has 11 amino acids. Looked up from germline, CDR1 is SQVTM and CDR2 is ANQGSEA.